The 8 T cell receptor beta chains below were found in one sample sequenced in a study of cytomegalovirus exposure and HLA in healthy donors. With 60 Vbeta and 13 Jbeta primers, the PCR was carried out. The method was immunoSEQ multiplex PCR; TCRdb's version includes in-frame clones alone and lacks a portion of them. The sample lists roughly 99,000 clones; 75% to 85% were seen once. Sequenced input: PBMCs. The receptors were gathered from a male donor in good health and CMV-seropositive.

This clone was detected once. This chain links TRBV12-5 with TRBJ2-2; the match to TRBD2 covers 14 bases. V lost 5 bases and J lost 3; bases outside the gene matches: 8. Germline assignment: CDR1 LGHNT and CDR2 FRNRAP. This CDR3 has 18 amino acids. CDR3 nucleotides: TGTGCTAGTGGTCCCGGGACTAGCGGGGGCCACTACACCGGGGAGCTGTTTTTT. The encoded protein is CASGPGTSGGHYTGELFF.

The V gene is TRBV7-8, the J gene TRBJ2-1; 8 nucleotides agree with TRBD1. The V segment lost 5 bases and the J segment 12 bases; nucleotides outside the gene matches: 12. In germline, CDR1 is SGHVS, CDR2 FQNEAQ. CDR3 length equals 14 residues. CDR3 sequence (DNA): TGTGCCAGCAGCGGTGGGATGGGACAGGCCATGCAGTTCTTC. It specifies CASSGGMGQAMQFF.

The sample holds one count of this clone. The chain recombines TRBV5-1 with TRBJ2-3; a weak D match, TRBD1 (6 bases). There are 13 residues in the CDR3. V was clipped by 4 bases and J by 3 bases, with 9 bases between them. Germline lookup yields CDR1 SGHRS and CDR2 YFSETQ. The CDR3 DNA sequence: TGCGCCAGCAGCCCCGGACAGACAGATACGCAGTATTTT. This codes for CASSPGQTDTQYF.

Comments on this clone: At one boundary the junction diverges from the germline segment, which might be a read error. V usage is TRBV28 and J usage is TRBJ1-1; D ambiguous. CDR3 length: 12 residues. The germline V gene has CDR1 MDHEN and CDR2 SYDVKM. The CDR3 loop is CASSLSEDEASF. The CDR3 DNA is TGTGCCAGCAGTTTATCCGAAGACGAAGCGTCCTTT.

In this sample, this clone turned up once. This chain uses TRBV18 with TRBJ1-4; tentative D call: TRBD1 (6 bases). The CDR3 is 14 residues long. Trimming shortened V by 6 bases and J by 5 bases, and 13 bases separated the two germline ends. Germline assignment: CDR1 KGHSH and CDR2 LQKENI. The CDR3 DNA follows: TGTGCCAGCTCCCGACAGGTTCTGAATGAAAAACTGTTTTTT. Protein: CASSRQVLNEKLFF.

This clone was observed once. V is TRBV10-2 and J is TRBJ1-1; 7 bases agree with TRBD1. Germline assignment: CDR1 WSHSY and CDR2 SAAADI. The CDR3 is made up of 15 amino acids. V lost 4 bases, J lost 5 bases, and 10 bases stayed unmatched. CDR3: CASSVDREISTEAFF. The CDR3 DNA reads TGCGCCAGCAGTGTTGACAGGGAGATATCTACTGAAGCTTTCTTT.

This clone was counted between two and nine times. The chain uses TRBV5-6 and TRBJ1-1; TRBD1 matches 10 bases. Germline V gene sequence: CDR1 SGHDT, CDR2 YYEEEE. V lost 3 bases to trimming and J lost 1 base; unmatched junction nucleotides: 0. CDR3 length: 14 amino acids. CDR3: CASSWTGGNTEAFF. The CDR3 DNA reads as TGTGCCAGCAGCTGGACAGGGGGGAACACTGAAGCTTTCTTT.

This sequence joins TRBV18 and TRBJ2-3; 9 bases match TRBD2. This CDR3 comprises 15 residues. Looked up from germline, CDR1 is KGHSH and CDR2 is LQKENI. Trimming took 5 bases from V and 4 from J; bases not matched to a gene: 7. The CDR3 reads CASSGAGGTPDTQYF. CDR3 bases: TGTGCCAGCTCAGGAGCGGGGGGTACTCCAGATACGCAGTATTTT.